The 9 T cell receptor beta chains presented below share a single source sample, sequenced in a study of identical twins. Each CDR3 protein is one row after TCRdb ran MiXCR on the 5' RACE reads. The table includes about 890,000 distinct CDR3 sequences, around an eighth detected once. In addition, the sample was reused for a study of yellow fever vaccine responses in identical twins.

Sequenced material: PBMCs. The source of these receptors is a woman younger than 30 in good health.

This clonotype was counted at least ten times. V usage is TRBV28 and J usage is TRBJ1-1, with TRBD1 as a possible D gene (6 bases). The V gene's germline CDR1 is MDHEN and CDR2 SYDVKM. V lost 9 bases and J lost 0, with 14 bases in between. The CDR3 consists of 14 residues. The chain's CDR3 is CASEVDRMNTEAFF. Here the CDR3 DNA reads TGTGCCAGTGAAGTGGACAGAATGAACACTGAAGCTTTCTTT.

This clonotype was detected ten times or more. Here the CDR3 omits its conserved ending phenylalanine or tryptophan, so a read error is the likely source. The DNA is left out, because the CDR3 cannot be placed on it with certainty; the CDR3 is given as TCRdb lists it. The chain carries TRBV2 and TRBJ1-1; the DNA was not compared with TRBD1, the D call given in the table. With termini counted, the CDR3 has 9 amino acids. Germline CDR1 reads SNHLY; CDR2 reads FYNNEI. The CDR3 reads CASSDPGVG.

This clonotype was detected a few times. The chain is built from TRBV2 and TRBJ2-3; D remains ambiguous. With 6 bases removed from V and 3 bases from J, the gap between germline ends came to 13 bases. The CDR3 covers 14 residues. Germline lookup yields CDR1 SNHLY and CDR2 FYNNEI. The CDR3 here is CASSLVVVTDTQYF. The CDR3, as DNA: TGTGCCAGCAGCTTAGTAGTAGTAACAGATACGCAGTATTTT. Variable domain in full (rest from reference TRBV2 and TRBJ2-3): EPEVTQTPSHQVTQMGQEVILRCVPISNHLYFYWYRQILGQKVEFLVSFYNNEISEKSEIFDDQFSVERPDGSNFTLKIRSTKLEDSAMYFCASSLVVVTDTQYFGPGTRLTVL.

V is TRBV12-2 and J is TRBJ2-5. TRBV12-2 is designated a pseudogene. This CDR3 is built from 11 residues. Here the CDR3 DNA reads TGTGCAAGTCGCTGCTCCTCGCCCCAGTACTTC. It encodes CASRCSSPQYF.

The table lists this clonotype with a few counts. The chain employs TRBV27 and TRBJ2-1; 8 positions agree with TRBD2. The CDR3 is 19 amino acids. J was trimmed by 3 bases and V by 2 bases; bases with no gene match: 15. Germline CDR1 MNHEY, CDR2 SMNVEV (reference sequence). In DNA form, the CDR3 reads TGTGCCAGCAGTTTAAACGGGGACAAAGCGGGAGCATACTACAATGAGCAGTTCTTC. Its translation: CASSLNGDKAGAYYNEQFF.

This clonotype was recorded a few times. The genes are TRBV5-1 and TRBJ2-7; 9 bases agree with TRBD1. Germline-derived CDR1 and CDR2 are SGHRS and YFSETQ. This CDR3 has 15 residues. V was pared by 4 bases and J by 3 bases, with 8 bases of the junction left unmatched. The CDR3 DNA follows: TGCGCCAGCAGCGATCCGGGACAGGGACTCTACGAGCAGTACTTC. Protein sequence: CASSDPGQGLYEQYF.

The chain carries TRBV20-1 and TRBJ2-1, with unresolved D. V lost 0 bases to trimming and J lost 3 bases, with 6 bases between them. The CDR3 consists of 13 residues. Per the germline V gene, CDR1 is DFQATT and CDR2 is SNEGSKA (reference sequence). The CDR3 is CSARDQGYNEQFF. CDR3 bases: TGCAGTGCTAGAGATCAAGGCTACAATGAGCAGTTCTTC.

The V gene is TRBV14, the J gene TRBJ1-6, with no clear D. Germline lookup yields CDR1 SGHDN and CDR2 FVKESK. Deletions cut 5 bases from V and 11 bases from J, with 13 bases between. The length of the CDR3 is 13 residues. CDR3 nucleotide sequence: TGTGCCAGCAGCTCTAGTACAGTCACACCCCTCCACTTT. Its translation: CASSSSTVTPLHF.

This chain links TRBV21-1 with TRBJ2-1. TRBV21-1 is a pseudogene. The CDR3 totals 15 residues. Here the CDR3 reads CASSKAGESTNEQFF. The CDR3, as DNA: TGTGCCAGCAGCAAAGCCGGCGAGAGCACCAATGAGCAGTTCTTC.